Following are 8 T cell receptor beta chains from one sample sequenced in a study of blood T cell repertoires in COVID-19. Generated by immunoSEQ multiplex PCR, the TCRdb table keeps only in-frame clones and is missing some. This table has 55,000 to 85,000 clones, roughly 78% appearing once. Sequences were obtained from peripheral blood. The receptor source for this set is a man aged 55 to 70 with active or convalescent COVID-19.

The CDR3 spells CASRQGVNTDTQYF. The DNA of the CDR3 is TGCGCCAGCAGACAGGGGGTAAACACAGATACGCAGTATTTT. The genes are TRBV5-1 and TRBJ2-3; the match to TRBD1 covers 8 bases. V lost 5 bases, J lost 2 bases, and 4 bases stayed unmatched. Germline assignment: CDR1 SGHRS and CDR2 YFSETQ. The CDR3 loop spans 14 amino acids.

The chain recombines TRBV7-3 with TRBJ2-5; TRBD2 matches 7 bases. The CDR3 contains 14 residues. After removal of 1 base from V and 5 bases from J, the junction contained 4 bases not matched to a gene. Germline CDR1 is SGHTA and CDR2 is FQGTGA. The CDR3 here is CASSLSPGRETQYF. The CDR3 coding sequence is TGTGCCAGCAGCTTAAGCCCCGGGAGGGAGACCCAGTACTTC.

This clone was counted once. The genes are TRBV12-3 or TRBV12-4 and TRBJ2-3, with D possibly matching TRBD2 (6 bases). The CDR3 consists of 11 residues. Trimming removed 9 bases from V and 6 bases from J, with 10 bases in between. For the CDR3, the DNA is TGTGCCAGTAGGGACTTCGATACGCAGTATTTT. This sequence encodes CASRDFDTQYF.

This chain uses TRBV7-3 with TRBJ2-6; 8 bases fit TRBD2. The ends lost 0 bases at V and 0 bases at J; junction bases unmatched: 1. In germline, CDR1 is SGHTA, CDR2 FQGTGA. This CDR3 is built from 17 residues. The CDR3 DNA is TGTGCCAGCAGCTTAACTGCGGGAGGCTCTGGGGCCAACGTCCTGACTTTC. Its protein is CASSLTAGGSGANVLTF. The complete variable domain, with remaining parts taken from reference TRBV7-3 and TRBJ2-6, reads GAGVSQTPSNKVTEKGKYVELRCDPISGHTALYWYRQSLGQGPEFLIYFQGTGAADDSGLPNDRFFAVRPEGSVSTLKIQRTERGDSAVYLCASSLTAGGSGANVLTFGAGSRLTVL.

As for this clone: This specimen includes other DNA sequences encoding the same CDR3. The V gene is TRBV7-9, the J gene TRBJ2-3, with D unresolved. CDR1 is SEHNR and CDR2 is FQNEAQ in the germline V gene (reference sequence). V was pared by 2 bases and J by 2 bases, with 8 bases between. The CDR3 covers 14 residues. CDR3 sequence: CASSLRGSTDTQYF. In nucleotides, the CDR3 is TGTGCCAGCAGCTTAAGAGGTTCCACAGATACGCAGTATTTT.

This clone was found a few times. This rearrangement joins TRBV5-1 to TRBJ2-7; D is possibly TRBD2 (6 bases). CDR3 length: 14 amino acids. The V end lost 2 bases, the J end lost 3 bases, and 12 bases lay between the germline ends. Germline CDR1 SGHRS, CDR2 YFSETQ. The CDR3 protein is CASSFGGVFYEQYF. The CDR3 bases are TGCGCCAGCAGCTTTGGAGGGGTCTTCTACGAGCAGTACTTC.

The chain is built from TRBV7-2 and TRBJ2-5, with 8 bases identical to TRBD1. With 8 bases clipped from V and 2 bases from J, the junction kept 10 bases outside the gene matches. The CDR3 spans 15 residues. From germline, CDR1 is SGHTA and CDR2 FQGNSA. Here the CDR3 reads CASHTPDRGQETQYF. Written as DNA, the CDR3 is TGTGCCAGCCATACTCCCGACAGGGGACAAGAGACCCAGTACTTC. Full variable domain (rest looked up from reference TRBV7-2 and TRBJ2-5): GAGVSQSPSNKVTEKGKDVELRCDPISGHTALYWYRQSLGQGLEFLIYFQGNSAPDKSGLPSDRFSAERTGGSVSTLTIQRTQQEDSAVYLCASHTPDRGQETQYFGPGTRLLVL.

The chain combines TRBV30 with TRBJ1-1; TRBD1 is a possible D gene (5 bases). Germline CDR1 and CDR2: GTSNPN and SVGIG (reference sequence). There are 14 residues in the CDR3. Trimming shortened V by 3 bases and J by 3 bases, and 14 bases separated the two germline ends. The CDR3 spells CAWSGGRLDTEAFF. As DNA, the CDR3 is TGTGCCTGGAGCGGGGGAAGGCTGGACACTGAAGCTTTCTTT.